This T cell receptor (beta chain) was captured in a study of T cells in localized non-small cell lung cancer. General study findings and limits: With higher T cell density in blood came longer overall survival. Measurement of T cell clonality placed uninvolved adjacent lung highest, above the level in tumor.

For this clone: Its target is unknown.

Libraries were prepared by immunoSEQ multiplex PCR; TCRdb keeps only in-frame clonotypes and omits some of them. This table has tens of thousands of clones, roughly 90% appearing once. Germline loops: CDR1 WNHNN, CDR2 SYGVQD (reference sequence). With V trimmed by 3 bases and J by 4 bases, 8 bases remained unmatched. The CDR3 has 15 residues. The J gene is TRBJ2-5, the V gene TRBV10-1, with TRBD2 matching 7 bases. The sequence came from a man aged 40-75 years with stage I squamous cell lung carcinoma. The input for sequencing was peripheral blood, taken before any cancer treatment. CDR3 sequence: CASSDPGEGGETQYF. CDR3 nucleotide sequence: TGCGCCAGCAGTGATCCTGGGGAGGGAGGAGAGACCCAGTACTTC.